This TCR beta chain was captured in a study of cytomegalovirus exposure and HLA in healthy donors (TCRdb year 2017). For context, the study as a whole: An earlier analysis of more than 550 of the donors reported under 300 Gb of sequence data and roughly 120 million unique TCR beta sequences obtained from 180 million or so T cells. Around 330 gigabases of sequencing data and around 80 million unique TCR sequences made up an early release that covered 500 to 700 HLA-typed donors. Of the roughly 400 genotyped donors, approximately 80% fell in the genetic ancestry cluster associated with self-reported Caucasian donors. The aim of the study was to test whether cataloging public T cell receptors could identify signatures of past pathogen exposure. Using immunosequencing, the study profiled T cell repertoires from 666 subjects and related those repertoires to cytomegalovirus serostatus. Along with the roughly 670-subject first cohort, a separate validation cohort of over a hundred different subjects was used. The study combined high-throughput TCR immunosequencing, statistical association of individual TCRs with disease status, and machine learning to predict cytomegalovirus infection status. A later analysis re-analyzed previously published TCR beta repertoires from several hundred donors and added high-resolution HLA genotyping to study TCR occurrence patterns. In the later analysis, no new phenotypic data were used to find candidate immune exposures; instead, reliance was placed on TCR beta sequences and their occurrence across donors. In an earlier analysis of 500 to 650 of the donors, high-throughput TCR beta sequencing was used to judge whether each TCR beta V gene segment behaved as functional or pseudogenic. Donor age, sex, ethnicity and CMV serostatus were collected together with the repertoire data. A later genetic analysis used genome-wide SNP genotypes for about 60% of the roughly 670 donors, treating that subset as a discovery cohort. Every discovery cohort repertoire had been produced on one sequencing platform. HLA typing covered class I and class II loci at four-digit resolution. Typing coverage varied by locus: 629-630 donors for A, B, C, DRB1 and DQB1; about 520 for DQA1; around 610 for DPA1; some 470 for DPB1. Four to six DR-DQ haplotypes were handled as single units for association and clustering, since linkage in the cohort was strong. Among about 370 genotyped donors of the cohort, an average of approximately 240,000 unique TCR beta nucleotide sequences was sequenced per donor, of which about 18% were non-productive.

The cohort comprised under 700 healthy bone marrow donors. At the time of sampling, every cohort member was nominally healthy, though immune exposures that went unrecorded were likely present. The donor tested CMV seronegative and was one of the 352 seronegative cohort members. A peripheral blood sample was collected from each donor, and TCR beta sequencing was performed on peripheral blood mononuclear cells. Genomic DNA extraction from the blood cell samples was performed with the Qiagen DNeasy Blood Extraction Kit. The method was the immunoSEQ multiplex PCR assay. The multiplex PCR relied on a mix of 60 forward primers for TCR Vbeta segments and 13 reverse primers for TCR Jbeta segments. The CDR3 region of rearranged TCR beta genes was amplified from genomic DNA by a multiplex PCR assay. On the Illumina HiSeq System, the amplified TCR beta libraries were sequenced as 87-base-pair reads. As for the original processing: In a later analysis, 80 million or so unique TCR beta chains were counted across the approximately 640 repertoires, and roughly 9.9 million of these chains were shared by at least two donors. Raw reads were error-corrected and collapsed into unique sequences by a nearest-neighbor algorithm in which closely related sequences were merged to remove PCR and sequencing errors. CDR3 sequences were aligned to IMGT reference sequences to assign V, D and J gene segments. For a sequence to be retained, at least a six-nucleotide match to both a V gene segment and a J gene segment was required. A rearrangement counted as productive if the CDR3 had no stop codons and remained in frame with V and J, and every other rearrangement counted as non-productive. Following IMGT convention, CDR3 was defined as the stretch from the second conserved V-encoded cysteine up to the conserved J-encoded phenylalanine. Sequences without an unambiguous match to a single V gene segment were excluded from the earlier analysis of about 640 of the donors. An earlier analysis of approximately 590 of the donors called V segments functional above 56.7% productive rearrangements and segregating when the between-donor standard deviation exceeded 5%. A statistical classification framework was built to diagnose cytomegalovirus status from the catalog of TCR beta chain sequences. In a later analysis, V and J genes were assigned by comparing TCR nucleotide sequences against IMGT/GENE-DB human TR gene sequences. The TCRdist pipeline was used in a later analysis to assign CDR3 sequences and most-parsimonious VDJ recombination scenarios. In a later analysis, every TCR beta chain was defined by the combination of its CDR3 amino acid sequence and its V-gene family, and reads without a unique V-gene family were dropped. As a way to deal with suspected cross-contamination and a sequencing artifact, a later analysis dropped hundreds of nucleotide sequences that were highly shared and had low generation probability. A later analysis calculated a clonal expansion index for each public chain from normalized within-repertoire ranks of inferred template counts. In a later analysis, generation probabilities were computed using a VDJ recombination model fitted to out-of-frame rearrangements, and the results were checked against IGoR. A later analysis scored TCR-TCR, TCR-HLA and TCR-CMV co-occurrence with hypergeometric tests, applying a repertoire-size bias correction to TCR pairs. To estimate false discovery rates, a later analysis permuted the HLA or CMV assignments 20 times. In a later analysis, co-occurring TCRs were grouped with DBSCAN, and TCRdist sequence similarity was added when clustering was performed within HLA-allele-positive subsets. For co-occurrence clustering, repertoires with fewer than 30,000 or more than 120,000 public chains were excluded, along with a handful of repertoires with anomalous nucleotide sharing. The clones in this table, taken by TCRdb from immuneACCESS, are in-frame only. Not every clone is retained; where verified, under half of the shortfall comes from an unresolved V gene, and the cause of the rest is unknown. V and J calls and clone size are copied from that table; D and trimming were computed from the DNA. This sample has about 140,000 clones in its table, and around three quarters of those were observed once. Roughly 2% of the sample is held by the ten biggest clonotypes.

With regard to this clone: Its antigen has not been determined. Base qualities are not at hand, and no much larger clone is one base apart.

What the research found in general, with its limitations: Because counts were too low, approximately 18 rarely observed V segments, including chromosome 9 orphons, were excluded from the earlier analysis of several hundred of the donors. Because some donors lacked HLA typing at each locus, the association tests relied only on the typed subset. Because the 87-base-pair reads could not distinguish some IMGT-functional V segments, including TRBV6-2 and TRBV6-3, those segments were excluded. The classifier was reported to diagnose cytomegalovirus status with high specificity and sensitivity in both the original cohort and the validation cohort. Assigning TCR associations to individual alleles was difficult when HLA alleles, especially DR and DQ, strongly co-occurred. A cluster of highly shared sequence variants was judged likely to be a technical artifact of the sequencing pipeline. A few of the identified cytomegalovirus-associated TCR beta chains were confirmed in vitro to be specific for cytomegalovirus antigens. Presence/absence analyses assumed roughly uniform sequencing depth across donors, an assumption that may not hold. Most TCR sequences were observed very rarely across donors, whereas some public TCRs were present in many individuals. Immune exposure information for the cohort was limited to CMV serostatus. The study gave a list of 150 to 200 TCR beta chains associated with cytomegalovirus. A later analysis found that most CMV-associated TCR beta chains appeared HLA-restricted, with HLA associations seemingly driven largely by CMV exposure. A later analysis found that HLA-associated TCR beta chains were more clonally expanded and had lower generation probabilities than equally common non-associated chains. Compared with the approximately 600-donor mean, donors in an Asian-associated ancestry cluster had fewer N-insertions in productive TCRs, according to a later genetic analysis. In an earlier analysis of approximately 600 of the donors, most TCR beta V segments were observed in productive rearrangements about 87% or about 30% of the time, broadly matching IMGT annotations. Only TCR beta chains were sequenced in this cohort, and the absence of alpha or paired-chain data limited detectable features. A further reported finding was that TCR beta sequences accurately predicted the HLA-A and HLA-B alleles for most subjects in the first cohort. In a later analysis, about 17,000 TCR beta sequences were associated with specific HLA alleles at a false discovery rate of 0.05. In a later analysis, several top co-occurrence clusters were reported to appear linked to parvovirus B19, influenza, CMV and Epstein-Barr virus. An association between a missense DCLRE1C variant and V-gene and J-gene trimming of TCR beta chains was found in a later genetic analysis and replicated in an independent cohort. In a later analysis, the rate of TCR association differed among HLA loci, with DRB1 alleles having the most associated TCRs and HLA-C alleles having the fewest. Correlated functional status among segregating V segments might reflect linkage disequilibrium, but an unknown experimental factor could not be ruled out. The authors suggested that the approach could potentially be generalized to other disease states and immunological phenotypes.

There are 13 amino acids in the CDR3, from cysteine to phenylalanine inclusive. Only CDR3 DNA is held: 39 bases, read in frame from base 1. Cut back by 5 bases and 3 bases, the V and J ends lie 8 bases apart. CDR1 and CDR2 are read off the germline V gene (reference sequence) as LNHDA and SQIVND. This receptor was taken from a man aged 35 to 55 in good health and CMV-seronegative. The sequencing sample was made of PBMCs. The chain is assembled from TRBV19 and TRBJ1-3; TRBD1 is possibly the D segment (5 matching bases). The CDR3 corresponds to CASSQQGGNTIYF. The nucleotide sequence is TGTGCCAGTAGTCAGCAGGGTGGAAACACCATATATTTT. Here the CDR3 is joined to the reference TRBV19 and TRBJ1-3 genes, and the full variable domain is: DGGITQSPKYLFRKEGQNVTLSCEQNLNHDAMYWYRQDPGQGLRLIYYSQIVNDFQKGDIAEGYSVSREKKESFPLTVTSAQKNPTAFYLCASSQQGGNTIYFGEGSWLTVV.